Included here is one T cell receptor (beta chain) sequence, with context. These data come from a study of shared clonotypes between healthy human individuals. Assay used: immunoSEQ multiplex PCR; TCRdb lists only in-frame clones, some missing. The sample has 2 million to 3 million clones; 93% are singletons. The CDR3 length is 17 residues. The germline V gene has CDR1 SGHRS and CDR2 YFSETQ. Trimming removed 7 bases from V and 1 base from J, with 23 bases in between. The sample taken for sequencing was naive CD4+ T cells from PBMCs. The subset was: CD45RA+ positively selected. This TCR was sampled from a man aged 18 to 29 in good health. Some clones in this sample may be carry-over from other donors' samples. The chain couples TRBV5-1 to TRBJ2-5; possibly TRBD1 for D (6 bases). The CDR3, as DNA: TGCGCCAGCCGAACTACCCCCTGGACAGAACCCCAAGAGACCCAGTACTTC. It encodes CASRTTPWTEPQETQYF.